This TCR beta chain derives from a study of T cell responses to AZD1222 COVID-19 vaccine. Points from the study as a whole: Clonal diversity may have been underestimated, and the donors were mostly white British, with more females than males.

The method was immunoSEQ multiplex PCR; TCRdb's version includes in-frame clones alone and lacks a portion of them. The data show 75,000 to 85,000 clones, with about 85% seen just once and about a quarter held by the top ten. The CDR3 runs to 15 residues. Germline trimming cut 0 bases from V and 6 bases from J; bases unmatched to any gene: 3. Germline V lookup: CDR1 SGHRS, CDR2 YFSETQ. Of note for this clone: The target antigen is unknown.

The source of this sequence is an adult in good health. The chain links TRBV5-1 to TRBJ1-6; 7 bases agree with TRBD1. The sequencing here drew on peripheral blood, taken on day 0 of AZD1222 vaccination. The CDR3 DNA reads as TGCGCCAGCAGCTTGGGGGACAGTTTTAATTCACCCCTCCACTTT. Its translation: CASSLGDSFNSPLHF.